Listed below are T cell receptor beta chains from one sample, sequenced in a study of human versus mouse CDR3 diversity and MHC coevolution. The assay was immunoSEQ multiplex PCR, and TCRdb's table has in-frame clones only and misses some. The data hold about 81,000 clones, with around 93% observed a single time. The material sequenced was naive CD4+ T cells from blood. These receptors were taken from a person between 25 and 69 years old in good health. Each CDR3 is given with its conserved first and last residue. Fields, in order: J gene, clone size, V gene, D gene, CDR3 protein, CDR3 DNA. The D gene is left open where the match is weak. A row's size may be missing; if present it is once, few, many or a size class.

TRBJ1-6 | few | TRBV5-1 | TRBD1 | CASSLETGRNSPLHF | TGCGCCAGCAGCTTGGAGACAGGGAGGAATTCACCCCTCCACTTT
TRBJ1-1 | - | TRBV4-2 | - | CASSQDVPGPVF | TGTGCCAGCAGCCAAGATGTTCCGGGTCCGGTCTTT
TRBJ2-4 | - | TRBV7-9 | - | CASSLTGDSKNIQYF | TGTGCCAGCAGCTTAACCGGCGACAGCAAAAACATTCAGTACTTC
TRBJ1-4 | - | TRBV6-6 | TRBD1 | CASSLTTGANEKLFF | TGTGCCAGCAGCCTTACGACAGGGGCTAATGAAAAACTGTTTTTT
TRBJ2-7 | - | TRBV4-3 | TRBD1 | CASSQDATGGYREQYF | TGCGCCAGCAGCCAAGATGCGACAGGGGGGTATCGCGAGCAGTACTTC
TRBJ2-7 | - | TRBV10-2 | - | CASSGTPSEQYF | TGCGCCAGCAGCGGGACACCCTCCGAGCAGTACTTC
TRBJ1-1 | - | TRBV5-1 | TRBD1 | CASRGQGASNTEAFF | TGCGCCAGCAGGGGACAGGGGGCATCGAACACTGAAGCTTTCTTT
TRBJ1-2 | once | TRBV6-5 | - | CASSLGGGVGGYTF | TGTGCCAGCAGCCTTGGTGGGGGGGTGGGAGGCTACACCTTC
TRBJ2-1 | - | TRBV10-3 | - | CAISEPRGKGEQFF | TGTGCCATCAGTGAGCCGCGCGGGAAAGGTGAGCAGTTCTTC
TRBJ2-7 | - | TRBV19 | - | CASSPGGGSSYEQYF | TGTGCCAGTAGCCCAGGGGGCGGGAGCTCCTACGAGCAGTACTTC
TRBJ2-3 | - | TRBV19 | TRBD2 | CASSSPSGGRDTQYF | TGTGCCAGTAGTTCCCCTAGCGGGGGTAGGGATACGCAGTATTTT
TRBJ1-5 | few | TRBV19 | - | CASSIPTGPHNQPQHF | TGTGCCAGTAGTATACCAACAGGGCCACACAATCAGCCCCAGCATTTT
TRBJ2-7 | - | TRBV27 | TRBD1 | CASSNLPGTGVGEQYF | TGTGCCAGCAGTAATCTTCCCGGGACAGGGGTGGGCGAGCAGTACTTC
TRBJ2-7 | - | TRBV5-4 | TRBD1 | CASSSEGQAAYEQYF | TGTGCCAGCAGCTCAGAGGGACAGGCGGCCTACGAGCAGTACTTC
TRBJ2-7 | - | TRBV4-3 | - | CASSQLQEGYEQYF | TGCGCCAGCAGCCAACTACAGGAAGGGTACGAGCAGTACTTC
TRBJ2-3 | - | TRBV5-4 | - | CASSPVGEDTQYF | TGTGCCAGCAGCCCCGTGGGAGAAGATACGCAGTATTTT
TRBJ1-5 | - | TRBV6-1 | - | CASRITGFEQPQHF | TGTGCCAGCCGTATAACAGGGTTTGAGCAGCCCCAGCATTTT
TRBJ1-1 | - | TRBV9 | - | CASSVGGINTEAFF | TGTGCCAGCAGCGTAGGAGGCATTAACACTGAAGCTTTCTTT
TRBJ1-1 | few | TRBV7-3 | TRBD1 | CASSTQGQGATEAFF | TGTGCCAGCAGCACCCAGGGACAGGGGGCCACTGAAGCTTTCTTT
TRBJ2-1 | - | TRBV5-5 | TRBD1 | CASSLAPGQGANEQFF | TGTGCCAGCAGCTTGGCCCCGGGACAGGGGGCCAATGAGCAGTTCTTC
TRBJ1-5 | - | TRBV5-1 | - | CASSLEGRHDQPQHF | TGCGCCAGCAGCTTGGAAGGGAGACACGATCAGCCCCAGCATTTT
TRBJ1-2 | - | TRBV5-4 | - | CASSPPDRRYGYTF | TGTGCCAGCAGCCCCCCGGACAGAAGATATGGCTACACCTTC
TRBJ1-1 | - | TRBV7-3 | TRBD1 | CASSMSTGMVVQAFF | TGTGCCAGCAGCATGTCGACAGGGATGGTTGTTCAAGCTTTCTTT
TRBJ2-3 | - | TRBV7-2 | - | CASSLKARSTTTDTQYF | TGTGCCAGCAGCTTAAAGGCCAGGTCAACCACCACAGATACGCAGTATTTT
TRBJ2-7 | - | TRBV7-8 | - | CASSRASGITYEQYF | TGTGCCAGCAGCCGCGCCTCAGGGATAACCTACGAGCAGTACTTC
TRBJ1-2 | - | TRBV7-3 | - | CASSSGTPDYGYTF | TGTGCCAGCAGTAGCGGGACTCCTGACTATGGCTACACCTTC
TRBJ1-2 | - | TRBV30 | TRBD1 | CAWSFAGTGVHSYTF | TGTGCCTGGAGTTTCGCCGGGACAGGCGTCCATAGCTACACCTTC
TRBJ2-7 | - | TRBV11-3 | - | CASSQTGSYEQYF | TGTGCCAGCAGCCAAACAGGCTCCTACGAGCAGTACTTC
TRBJ2-1 | - | TRBV7-7 | - | CASSPFNRDYNEQFF | TGTGCCAGCAGCCCTTTCAACAGGGACTACAATGAGCAGTTCTTC
TRBJ1-1 | - | TRBV28 | TRBD1 | CASSTPTGGTEAFF | TGTGCCAGCAGTACACCGACAGGGGGCACTGAAGCTTTCTTT
TRBJ2-7 | - | TRBV18 | TRBD1 | CASSPYRGTYEQYF | TGTGCCAGCTCACCCTACAGGGGCACCTACGAGCAGTACTTC
TRBJ2-7 | once | TRBV19 | TRBD2 | CASSMAGLAGYEQYF | TGTGCCAGTAGTATGGCGGGGCTAGCGGGGTACGAGCAGTACTTC
TRBJ1-6 | - | TRBV30 | - | CAWSVYRENSPLHF | TGTGCCTGGAGTGTATACAGAGAGAATTCACCCCTCCACTTT
TRBJ1-5 | - | TRBV19 | - | CASSIDRGSQPQHF | TGTGCCAGTAGTATAGATAGGGGGAGTCAGCCCCAGCATTTT
TRBJ1-1 | once | TRBV2 | TRBD1 | CASLEQGGSTEAFF | TGTGCCAGCCTCGAACAGGGGGGGAGCACTGAAGCTTTCTTT
TRBJ1-1 | - | TRBV28 | - | CASYRENTEAFF | TGTGCCAGCTACAGGGAGAACACTGAAGCTTTCTTT
TRBJ2-3 | - | TRBV10-3 | TRBD1 | CAIRAGTGKNTQYF | TGTGCCATCAGGGCCGGGACAGGGAAAAATACGCAGTATTTT
TRBJ2-3 | - | TRBV5-4 | - | CASSSSDTQYF | TGTGCCAGCAGCTCCTCAGATACGCAGTATTTT
TRBJ1-1 | - | TRBV19 | - | CASSLRGIGAVWTEAFF | TGTGCCAGTAGTCTCCGGGGGATCGGGGCAGTGTGGACTGAAGCTTTCTTT
TRBJ2-7 | - | TRBV10-3 | TRBD1 | CAISDARTGAYEQYF | TGTGCCATCAGTGATGCTCGGACAGGCGCTTACGAGCAGTACTTC
TRBJ1-1 | - | TRBV28 | TRBD1 | CASSLPGQGMNTEAFF | TGTGCCAGCAGCCTGCCGGGACAGGGTATGAACACTGAAGCTTTCTTT
TRBJ1-2 | - | TRBV11-2 | TRBD1 | CASTPDRVSGYTF | TGTGCCAGCACCCCAGACAGGGTCAGCGGCTACACCTTC
TRBJ1-5 | - | TRBV25-1 | TRBD1 | CASSESGGTQPQHF | TGTGCCAGCAGTGAATCAGGGGGCACTCAGCCCCAGCATTTT
TRBJ1-2 | - | TRBV5-6 | - | CASSLAAGEGYTF | TGTGCCAGCAGCTTGGCTGCAGGGGAGGGCTACACCTTC
TRBJ2-5 | - | TRBV28 | TRBD2 | CASKGVAGVETQYF | TGTGCCAGCAAAGGGGTAGCGGGAGTTGAGACCCAGTACTTC
TRBJ2-1 | - | TRBV7-2 | TRBD2 | CASSLTSGATNEQFF | TGTGCCAGCAGTTTAACTAGCGGGGCTACCAATGAGCAGTTCTTC
TRBJ2-7 | - | TRBV6-1 | - | CASSDRVWSEQYF | TGTGCCAGCAGTGACAGGGTTTGGAGCGAGCAGTACTTC
TRBJ2-4 | - | TRBV5-6 | - | CASSPNGWRKNIQYF | TGTGCCAGCAGCCCTAACGGGTGGAGGAAAAACATTCAGTACTTC
TRBJ2-1 | - | TRBV19 | TRBD1 | CASSIDPGGKGNEQFF | TGTGCCAGTAGTATAGATCCAGGGGGCAAGGGGAATGAGCAGTTCTTC
TRBJ2-7 | - | TRBV7-3 | TRBD1 | CASSVQGSYEQYF | TGTGCCAGCAGCGTACAGGGGTCCTACGAGCAGTACTTC
TRBJ1-5 | - | TRBV6-4 | - | CASSDRRGRGPNQPQHF | TGTGCCAGCAGTGACCGCAGGGGTCGCGGGCCGAATCAGCCCCAGCATTTT
TRBJ2-7 | once | TRBV30 | TRBD1 | CAWTRTGWAEQYF | TGTGCCTGGACCAGGACAGGGTGGGCCGAGCAGTACTTC
TRBJ2-7 | once | TRBV7-2 | TRBD1 | CASSLGTGSSYEQYF | TGTGCCAGCAGCTTAGGGACAGGGAGCTCCTACGAGCAGTACTTC
TRBJ2-1 | - | TRBV7-2 | TRBD2 | CASSLRLAGGPAANEQFF | TGTGCCAGCAGCTTACGGCTAGCGGGAGGGCCTGCCGCCAATGAGCAGTTCTTC
TRBJ2-7 | - | TRBV11-3 | - | CASSLGQGSSYEQYF | TGTGCCAGCAGCTTAGGGCAGGGGAGCTCCTACGAGCAGTACTTC